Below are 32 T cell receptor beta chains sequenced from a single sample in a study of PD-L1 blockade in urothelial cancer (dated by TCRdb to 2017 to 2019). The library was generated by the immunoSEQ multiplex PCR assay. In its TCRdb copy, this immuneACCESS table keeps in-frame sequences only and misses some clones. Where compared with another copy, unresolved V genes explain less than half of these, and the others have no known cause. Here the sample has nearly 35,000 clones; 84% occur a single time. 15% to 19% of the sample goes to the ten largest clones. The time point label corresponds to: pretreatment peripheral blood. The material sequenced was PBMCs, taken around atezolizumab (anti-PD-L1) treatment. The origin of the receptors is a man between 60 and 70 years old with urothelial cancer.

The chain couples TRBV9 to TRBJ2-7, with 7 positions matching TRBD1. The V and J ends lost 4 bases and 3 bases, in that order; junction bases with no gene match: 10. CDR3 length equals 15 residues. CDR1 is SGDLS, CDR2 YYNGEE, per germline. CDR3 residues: CASSPRQGRSYEQYF. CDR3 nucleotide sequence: TGTGCCAGCAGCCCTCGACAGGGTAGGAGCTACGAGCAGTACTTC.

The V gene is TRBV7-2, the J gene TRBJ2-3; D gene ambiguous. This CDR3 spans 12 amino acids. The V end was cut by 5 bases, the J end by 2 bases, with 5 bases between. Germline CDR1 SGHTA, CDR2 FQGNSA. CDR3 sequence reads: CASSPNTDTQYF. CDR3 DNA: TGTGCCAGCAGCCCCAACACAGATACGCAGTATTTT.

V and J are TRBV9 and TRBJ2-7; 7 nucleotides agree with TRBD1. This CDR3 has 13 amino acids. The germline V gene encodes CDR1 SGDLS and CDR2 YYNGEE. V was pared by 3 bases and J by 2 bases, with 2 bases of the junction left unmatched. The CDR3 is CASSGGQTYEQYF. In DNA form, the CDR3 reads TGTGCCAGCAGCGGGGGACAGACCTACGAGCAGTACTTC. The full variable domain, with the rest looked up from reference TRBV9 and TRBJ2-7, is DSGVTQTPKHLITATGQRVTLRCSPRSGDLSVYWYQQSLDQGLQFLIQYYNGEERAKGNILERFSAQQFPDLHSELNLSSLELGDSALYFCASSGGQTYEQYFGPGTRLTVT.

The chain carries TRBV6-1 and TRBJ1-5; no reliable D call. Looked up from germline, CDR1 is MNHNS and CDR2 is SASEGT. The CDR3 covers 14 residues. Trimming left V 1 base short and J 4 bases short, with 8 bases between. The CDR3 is CASSEVNGNQPQHF. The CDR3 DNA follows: TGTGCCAGCAGTGAAGTTAACGGGAATCAGCCCCAGCATTTT.

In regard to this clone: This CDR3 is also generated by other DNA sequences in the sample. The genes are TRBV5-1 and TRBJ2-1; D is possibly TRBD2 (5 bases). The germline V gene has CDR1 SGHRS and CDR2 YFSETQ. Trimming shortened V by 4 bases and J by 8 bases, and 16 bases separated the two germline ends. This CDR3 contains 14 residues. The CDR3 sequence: CASSPRTFPDEQFF. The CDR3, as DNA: TGCGCCAGCAGCCCACGGACTTTTCCCGATGAGCAGTTCTTC.

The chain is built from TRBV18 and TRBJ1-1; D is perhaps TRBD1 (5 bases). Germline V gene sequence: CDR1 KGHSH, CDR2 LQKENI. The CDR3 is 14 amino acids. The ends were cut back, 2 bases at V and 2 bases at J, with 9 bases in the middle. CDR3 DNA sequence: TGTGCCAGCTCACCAGGGGGGTCTAACACTGAAGCTTTCTTT. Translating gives CASSPGGSNTEAFF. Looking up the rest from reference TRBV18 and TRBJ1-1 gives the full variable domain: NAGVMQNPRHLVRRRGQEARLRCSPMKGHSHVYWYRQLPEEGLKFMVYLQKENIIDESGMPKERFSAEFPKEGPSILRIQQVVRGDSAAYFCASSPGGSNTEAFFGQGTRLTVV.

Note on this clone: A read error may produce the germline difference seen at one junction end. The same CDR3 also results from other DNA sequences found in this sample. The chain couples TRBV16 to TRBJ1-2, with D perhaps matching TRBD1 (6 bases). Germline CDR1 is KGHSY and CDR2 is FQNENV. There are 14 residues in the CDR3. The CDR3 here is CASSQDWGPHGYTF. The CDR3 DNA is TGCGCCAGCAGCCAAGATTGGGGGCCCCATGGCTACACCTTC.

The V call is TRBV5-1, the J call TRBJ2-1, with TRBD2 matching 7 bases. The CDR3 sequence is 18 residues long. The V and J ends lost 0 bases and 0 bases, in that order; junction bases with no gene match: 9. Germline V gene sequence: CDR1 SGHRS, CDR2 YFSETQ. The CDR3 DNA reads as TGCGCCAGCAGCTTGGCTCTAGCGGTACCCAGCTCCTACAATGAGCAGTTCTTC. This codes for CASSLALAVPSSYNEQFF.

CDR3: CSSGQGGRYTF. The CDR3 coding sequence is TGCAGCTCTGGGCAGGGTGGTCGCTACACCTTC. The V call is TRBV29-1, the J call TRBJ1-2; a weak D match, TRBD1 (5 bases). CDR1 and CDR2 from the germline V gene are SQVTM and ANQGSEA. V was cut by 8 bases and J by 9 bases, with 16 bases left in between. This CDR3 is built from 11 residues.

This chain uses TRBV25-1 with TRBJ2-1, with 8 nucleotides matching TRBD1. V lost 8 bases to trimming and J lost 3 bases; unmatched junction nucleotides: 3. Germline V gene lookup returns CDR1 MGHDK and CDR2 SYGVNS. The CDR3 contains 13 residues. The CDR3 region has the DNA TGTGCCAGCCAGGGGGCGAGCTACAATGAGCAGTTCTTC. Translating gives CASQGASYNEQFF.

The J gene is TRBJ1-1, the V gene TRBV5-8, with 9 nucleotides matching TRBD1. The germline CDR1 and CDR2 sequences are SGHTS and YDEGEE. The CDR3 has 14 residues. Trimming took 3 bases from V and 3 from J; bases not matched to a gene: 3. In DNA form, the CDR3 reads TGTGCCAGCAGCTGGCGGGACAGGGACACTGAAGCTTTCTTT. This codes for CASSWRDRDTEAFF.

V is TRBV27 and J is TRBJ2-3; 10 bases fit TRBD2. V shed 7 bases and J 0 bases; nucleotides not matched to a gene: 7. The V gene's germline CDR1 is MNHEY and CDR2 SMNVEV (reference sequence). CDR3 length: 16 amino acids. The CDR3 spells CASIRSGRASTDTQYF. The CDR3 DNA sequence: TGTGCCAGCATTAGGAGCGGGAGGGCTAGCACAGATACGCAGTATTTT.

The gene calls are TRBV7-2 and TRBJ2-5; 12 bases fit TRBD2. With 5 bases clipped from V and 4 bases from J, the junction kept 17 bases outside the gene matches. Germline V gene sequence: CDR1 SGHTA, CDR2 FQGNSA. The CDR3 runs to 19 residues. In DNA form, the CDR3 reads TGTGCCAGCAGCCCCCGGGGACTGAGACTAGCGGGAGAGGTAGAGACCCAGTACTTC. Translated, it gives CASSPRGLRLAGEVETQYF.

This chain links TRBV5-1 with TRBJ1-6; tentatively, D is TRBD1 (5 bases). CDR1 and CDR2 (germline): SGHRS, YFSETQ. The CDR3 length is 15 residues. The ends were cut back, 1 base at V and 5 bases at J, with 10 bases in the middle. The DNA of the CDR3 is TGCGCCAGCAGCTTGAATTGGGGGGATAATTCACCCCTCCACTTT. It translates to CASSLNWGDNSPLHF.

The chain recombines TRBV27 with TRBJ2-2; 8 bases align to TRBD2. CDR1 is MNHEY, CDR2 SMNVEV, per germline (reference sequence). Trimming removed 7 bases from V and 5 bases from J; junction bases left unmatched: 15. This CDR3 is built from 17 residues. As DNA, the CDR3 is TGTGCCAGCACTCCTTCTGGAGCGGGAGTTGATACCGGGGAGCTGTTTTTT. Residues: CASTPSGAGVDTGELFF.

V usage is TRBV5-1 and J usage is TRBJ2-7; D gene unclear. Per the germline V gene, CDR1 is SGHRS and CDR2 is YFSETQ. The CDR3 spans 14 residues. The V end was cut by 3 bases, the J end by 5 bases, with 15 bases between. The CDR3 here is CASSSLVRAHEQYF. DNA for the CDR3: TGCGCCAGCAGCTCCCTCGTTAGAGCCCACGAGCAGTACTTC. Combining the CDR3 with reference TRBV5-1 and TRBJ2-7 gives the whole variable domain KAGVTQTPRYLIKTRGQQVTLSCSPISGHRSVSWYQQTPGQGLQFLFEYFSETQRNKGNFPGRFSGRQFSNSRSEMNVSTLELGDSALYLCASSSLVRAHEQYFGPGTRLTVT.

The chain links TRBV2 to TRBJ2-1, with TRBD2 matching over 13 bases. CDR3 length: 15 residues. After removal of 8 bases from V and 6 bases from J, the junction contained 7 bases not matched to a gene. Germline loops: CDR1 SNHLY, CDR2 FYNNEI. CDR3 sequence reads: CASEYGTSGANEQFF. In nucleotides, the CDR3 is TGTGCCAGCGAATACGGGACTAGCGGGGCCAATGAGCAGTTCTTC.

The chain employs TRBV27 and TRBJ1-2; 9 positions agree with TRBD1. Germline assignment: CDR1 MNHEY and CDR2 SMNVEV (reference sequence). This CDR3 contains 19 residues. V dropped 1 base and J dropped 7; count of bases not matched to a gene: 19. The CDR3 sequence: CASSLWDAGQGLRMGGYTF. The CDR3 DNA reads TGTGCCAGCAGTTTATGGGATGCGGGACAGGGTCTGCGGATGGGTGGCTACACCTTC.

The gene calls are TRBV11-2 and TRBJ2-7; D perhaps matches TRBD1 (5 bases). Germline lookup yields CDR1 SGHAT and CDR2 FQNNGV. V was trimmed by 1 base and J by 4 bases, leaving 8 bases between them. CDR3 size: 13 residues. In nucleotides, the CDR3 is TGTGCCAGCAGCTTAGCGGCAGGGTACGAGCAGTACTTC. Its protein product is CASSLAAGYEQYF.

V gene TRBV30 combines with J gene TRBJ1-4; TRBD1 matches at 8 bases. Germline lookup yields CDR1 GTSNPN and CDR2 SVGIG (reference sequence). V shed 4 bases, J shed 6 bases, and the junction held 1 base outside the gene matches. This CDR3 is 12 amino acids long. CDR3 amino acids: CAWTGGYEKLFF. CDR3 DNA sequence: TGTGCCTGGACAGGGGGCTATGAAAAACTGTTTTTT.

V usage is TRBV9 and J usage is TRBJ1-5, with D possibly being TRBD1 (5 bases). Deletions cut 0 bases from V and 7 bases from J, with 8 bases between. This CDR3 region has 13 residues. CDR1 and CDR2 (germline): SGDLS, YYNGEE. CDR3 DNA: TGTGCCAGCAGCGTAGACCAGGGACAGCCCCAGCATTTT. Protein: CASSVDQGQPQHF.

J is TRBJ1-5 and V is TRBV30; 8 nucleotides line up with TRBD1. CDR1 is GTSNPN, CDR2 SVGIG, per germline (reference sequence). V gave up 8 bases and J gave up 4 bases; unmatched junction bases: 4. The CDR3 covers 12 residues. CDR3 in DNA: TGTGCCCTTGGACAGGGAAATCAGCCCCAGCATTTT. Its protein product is CALGQGNQPQHF.

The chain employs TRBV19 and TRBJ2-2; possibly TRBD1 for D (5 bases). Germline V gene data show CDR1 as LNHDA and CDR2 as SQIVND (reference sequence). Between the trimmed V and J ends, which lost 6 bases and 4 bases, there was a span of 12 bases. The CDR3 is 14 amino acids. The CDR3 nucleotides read TGTGCCAGTAGCGACAGACAGACCACCGGGGAGCTGTTTTTT. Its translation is CASSDRQTTGELFF.

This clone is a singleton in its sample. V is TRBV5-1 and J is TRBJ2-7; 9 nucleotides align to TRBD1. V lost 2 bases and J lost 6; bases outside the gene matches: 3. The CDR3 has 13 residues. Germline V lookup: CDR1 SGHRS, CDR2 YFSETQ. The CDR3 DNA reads TGCGCCAGCAGCTTCGAGACAGGGGGCGAGCAGTACTTC. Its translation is CASSFETGGEQYF.

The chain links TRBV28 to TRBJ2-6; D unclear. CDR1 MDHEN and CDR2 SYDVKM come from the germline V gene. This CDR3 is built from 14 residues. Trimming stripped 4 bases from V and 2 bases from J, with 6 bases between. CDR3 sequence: CASSSLPGANVLTF. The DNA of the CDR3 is TGTGCCAGCAGTTCCCTCCCTGGGGCCAACGTCCTGACTTTC.

The CDR3 spells CASSLADRGDEQFF. In nucleotides, the CDR3 is TGTGCCAGCAGCTTGGCAGACAGGGGCGATGAGCAGTTCTTC. The chain links TRBV7-6 to TRBJ2-1; 8 nucleotides match TRBD1. The V gene end was trimmed by 3 bases and the J gene end by 8 bases; junction bases not matched to a gene: 6. From germline, CDR1 is SGHVS and CDR2 FNYEAQ. The CDR3 is 14 residues long. Full variable domain (outside the CDR3, taken from reference TRBV7-6 and TRBJ2-1): GAGVSQSPRYKVTKRGQDVALRCDPISGHVSLYWYRQALGQGPEFLTYFNYEAQQDKSGLPNDRFSAERPEGSISTLTIQRTEQRDSAMYRCASSLADRGDEQFFGPGTRLTVL.

The CDR3, as DNA: TGTGCCAGCACTCCAGAATTGGAGGGATACGAGCAGTACTTC. Residues: CASTPELEGYEQYF. The chain combines TRBV6-1 with TRBJ2-7, with a weak D call TRBD2 (6 bases). The CDR3 covers 14 residues. CDR1 is MNHNS, CDR2 SASEGT, per germline. The V end was cut by 7 bases, the J end by 4 bases, with 17 bases between.

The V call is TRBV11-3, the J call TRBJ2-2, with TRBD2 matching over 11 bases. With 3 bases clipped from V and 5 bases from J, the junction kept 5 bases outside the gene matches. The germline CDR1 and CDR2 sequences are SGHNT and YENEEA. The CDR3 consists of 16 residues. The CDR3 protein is CASSFGLAGGTGELFF. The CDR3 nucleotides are TGTGCCAGCAGCTTTGGGCTAGCGGGAGGTACCGGGGAGCTGTTTTTT.

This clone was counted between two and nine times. CDR3 nucleotides: TGTGCCAGCCGTTCCGGGACATCTTCCGGGGAGCTGTTTTTT. Its translation: CASRSGTSSGELFF. The chain joins TRBV2 to TRBJ2-2; D is perhaps TRBD1 (6 bases). From germline, CDR1 is SNHLY and CDR2 FYNNEI. The ends were cut back, 8 bases at V and 6 bases at J, with 16 bases in the middle. The CDR3 sequence is 14 residues long.

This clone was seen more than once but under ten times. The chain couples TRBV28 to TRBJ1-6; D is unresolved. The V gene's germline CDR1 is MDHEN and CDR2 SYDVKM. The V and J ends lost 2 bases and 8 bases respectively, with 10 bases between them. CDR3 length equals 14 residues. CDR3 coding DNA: TGTGCCAGCAGTTTAATGACCCGGGATTCACCCCTCCACTTT. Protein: CASSLMTRDSPLHF. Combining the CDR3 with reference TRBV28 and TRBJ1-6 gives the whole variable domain DVKVTQSSRYLVKRTGEKVFLECVQDMDHENMFWYRQDPGLGLRLIYFSYDVKMKEKGDIPEGYSVSREKKERFSLILESASTNQTSMYLCASSLMTRDSPLHFGNGTRLTVT.

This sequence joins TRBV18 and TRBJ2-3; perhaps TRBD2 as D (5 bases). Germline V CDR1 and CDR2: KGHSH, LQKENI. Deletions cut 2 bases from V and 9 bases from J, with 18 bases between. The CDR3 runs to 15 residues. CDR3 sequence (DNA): TGTGCCAGCTCACCAGAAGAAGCTCGCTCGGGGACGCAGTATTTT. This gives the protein CASSPEEARSGTQYF.

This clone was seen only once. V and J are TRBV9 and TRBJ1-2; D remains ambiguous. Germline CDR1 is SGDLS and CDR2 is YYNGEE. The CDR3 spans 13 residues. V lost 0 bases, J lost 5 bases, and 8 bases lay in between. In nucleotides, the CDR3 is TGTGCCAGCAGCGTAGCTGGCGGATATGGCTACACCTTC. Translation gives CASSVAGGYGYTF.